This T cell receptor beta chain was sequenced in a study of memory CD4+ T cells and cytomegalovirus serostatus. At the level of the study: This sample comes from healthy Belgian adults, several CMV seropositive, 24 seronegative.

Concerning this clone itself: Its antigen is undetermined.

The sort gate was single viable CD3+CD4+CD8-CD45RO+ cells for memory CD4+ T cells. Serum IgG to CMV pp150, pp28, p38 and p52 defined serostatus. Profiled with immunoSEQ multiplex PCR; TCRdb holds only in-frame clones, not every one. The table shows approximately 46,000 clones, with 79% occurring only once. Study-level points and caveats: 67 of 164 known CMV-associated TCRbeta sequences appeared in CD4+ memory.

The CDR3 is made up of 15 amino acids. V lost 0 bases and J 5 bases, leaving 13 bases between the germline ends. Germline-derived CDR1 and CDR2 are SGHRS and YFSETQ. The source is an adult in good health and CMV-seronegative. Input material: memory CD4+ T cells from blood. The V and J genes are TRBV5-1 and TRBJ2-3, with D possibly being TRBD2 (5 bases). The CDR3 reads CASSLAGKAEDTQYF. In DNA form, the CDR3 reads TGCGCCAGCAGCTTGGCCGGGAAAGCAGAAGATACGCAGTATTTT.